Below, one T cell receptor (beta chain) is given with its context. These data come from a study of sequential checkpoint blockade in melanoma. As for treatment: randomized to nivolumab then ipilimumab (arm A) or the reverse (arm B). TCRdb's table, derived via immunoSEQ multiplex PCR, lists solely in-frame clones and lacks some. The sample holds about 21,000 clones, 80% to 90% seen once. This CDR3 has 15 residues. Per the germline V gene, CDR1 is SQVTM and CDR2 is ANQGSEA. The source material was CD8+ T cells sorted from blood (inferred from file names), sampled from a patient given nivolumab and ipilimumab in sequence. The chain has TRBV29-1 and TRBJ2-5, with D possibly being TRBD1 (6 bases). TRBJ2-7 explains the end of the DNA better; the J call may be wrong. This clonotype was sampled from a human donor with melanoma. CDR3 loop: CSVEVTGTTPYEQYF. CDR3 coding DNA: TGCAGCGTTGAAGTGACCGGGACAACTCCCTACGAGCAGTACTTC.